This T cell receptor (beta chain) was profiled in a study of T cells in Graves' hyperthyroidism and ophthalmopathy. RNA transcripts provided the source from which TCR beta CDR3 regions were amplified. Using the HTBI primer set, a first-round RT-PCR was run on the TCR CDR3. TCRdb itself ran the multiplex PCR reads through MiXCR, one entry per CDR3 protein. This table holds hundreds of thousands of distinct CDR3 sequences, 35% to 40% found once. The study, taken as a whole, reports: Within blood appeared most thyroid clonotypes that had expanded above 0.001.

The V and J ends lost 0 bases and 6 bases respectively, with 18 bases between them. The CDR3 has 16 residues. The germline V gene encodes CDR1 SGDLS and CDR2 YYNGEE. About this clonotype itself: Its antigen is as yet unknown.

Recently diagnosed hyperthyroidism of less than 2 months' duration affected patients aged 18 to 65. PBMCs came from less than 11 ml fresh peripheral blood. This clonotype originated in a man aged 18-30 years with Graves' hyperthyroidism. Sequenced material: blood. The V gene is TRBV9, the J gene TRBJ1-2, with D possibly matching TRBD1 (6 bases). DNA for the CDR3: TGTGCCAGCAGCGTAGGGACAGAGAACACCGGGGATGGCTACACCTTC. Amino acids: CASSVGTENTGDGYTF. The full variable domain, completed using reference TRBV9 and TRBJ1-2, is DSGVTQTPKHLITATGQRVTLRCSPRSGDLSVYWYQQSLDQGLQFLIQYYNGEERAKGNILERFSAQQFPDLHSELNLSSLELGDSALYFCASSVGTENTGDGYTFGSGTRLTVV.